The rows below give T cell receptor beta chains drawn from one sample of a study of CD8 T cells in Susac syndrome. TCRdb reprocessed the immunoSEQ multiplex PCR reads with MiXCR, giving one entry per CDR3 protein. The data show about 150,000 distinct CDR3 sequences, with around 95% seen just once and roughly 0.21% held by the top ten. The sample comprised CD8+ T cells from PBMCs. The source is a human donor with multiple sclerosis. Both conserved end residues are part of each CDR3. The order of the fields is J gene, D gene, V gene, CDR3 protein. The D gene is left open where the match is weak.

j_gene: TRBJ2-6
d_gene: NA
v_gene: TRBV20-1
CDR3aa: CSARPTGSGANVLTF

j_gene: TRBJ1-1
d_gene: NA
v_gene: TRBV7-9
CDR3aa: CASAGGIPEAFF

j_gene: TRBJ2-2
d_gene: NA
v_gene: TRBV7-8
CDR3aa: CASSSLLVTGNTGELFF

j_gene: TRBJ1-2
d_gene: NA
v_gene: TRBV15
CDR3aa: CATSRVGAAIYGYTF

j_gene: TRBJ2-7
d_gene: TRBD1
v_gene: TRBV5-6
CDR3aa: CASSLLGQGWNEQYF

j_gene: TRBJ2-7
d_gene: NA
v_gene: TRBV18
CDR3aa: CASSPGGGVYEQYF

j_gene: TRBJ1-2
d_gene: NA
v_gene: TRBV9
CDR3aa: CASTGDDGYTF

j_gene: TRBJ1-5
d_gene: NA
v_gene: TRBV9
CDR3aa: CASSGSPGNQPQHF

j_gene: TRBJ1-2
d_gene: TRBD1
v_gene: TRBV9
CDR3aa: CASSVGDRLYGYTF

j_gene: TRBJ1-2
d_gene: NA
v_gene: TRBV30
CDR3aa: CAWSVRPTPNSYGYTF

j_gene: TRBJ1-1
d_gene: NA
v_gene: TRBV20-1
CDR3aa: CSAGSSPGTHPEAFF

j_gene: TRBJ2-2
d_gene: NA
v_gene: TRBV27
CDR3aa: CASSLSGGTNTGELFF

j_gene: TRBJ1-1
d_gene: NA
v_gene: TRBV19
CDR3aa: CASCHRANTEAFF

j_gene: TRBJ1-2
d_gene: NA
v_gene: TRBV13
CDR3aa: CASSLEGNGYTF

j_gene: TRBJ2-1
d_gene: NA
v_gene: TRBV5-1
CDR3aa: CASSSGAPREFF

j_gene: TRBJ2-2
d_gene: NA
v_gene: TRBV12-5
CDR3aa: CASGLPPSGAGELFF

j_gene: TRBJ1-2
d_gene: NA
v_gene: TRBV27
CDR3aa: CASSLSPTGTSYTF

j_gene: TRBJ1-1
d_gene: TRBD1
v_gene: TRBV12-5
CDR3aa: CASGLRTGADTEAFF

j_gene: TRBJ1-2
d_gene: TRBD1
v_gene: TRBV15
CDR3aa: CATSSSSGQHYGYTF

j_gene: TRBJ2-1
d_gene: TRBD1
v_gene: TRBV7-9
CDR3aa: CASRLGRREGQGSYNEQFF

j_gene: TRBJ2-2
d_gene: NA
v_gene: TRBV23-1
CDR3aa: CAARTASPRAGELSRHTGELFF

j_gene: TRBJ1-2
d_gene: TRBD1
v_gene: TRBV29-1
CDR3aa: CSAEAGGDGYTF

j_gene: TRBJ2-1
d_gene: NA
v_gene: TRBV7-8
CDR3aa: CASSSFSGSYNEQFF

j_gene: TRBJ2-2
d_gene: NA
v_gene: TRBV6-1
CDR3aa: CATYPWGLSNTGELFF

j_gene: TRBJ2-1
d_gene: NA
v_gene: TRBV4-3
CDR3aa: CASSQGRQAPRGEQFF

j_gene: TRBJ2-3
d_gene: NA
v_gene: TRBV20-1
CDR3aa: CSARDIGGTDTQYF

j_gene: TRBJ2-1
d_gene: TRBD2
v_gene: TRBV3-1
CDR3aa: CASSQDRSGGAVEQFF

j_gene: TRBJ2-1
d_gene: NA
v_gene: TRBV27
CDR3aa: CASSLGVGNEQFF

j_gene: TRBJ2-5
d_gene: NA
v_gene: TRBV20-1
CDR3aa: CSAREAQGMETQYF

j_gene: TRBJ2-5
d_gene: NA
v_gene: TRBV9
CDR3aa: CASSVDPGIQETQYF

j_gene: TRBJ1-5
d_gene: NA
v_gene: TRBV15
CDR3aa: CATSRGGGGPNQPQHF

j_gene: TRBJ2-7
d_gene: TRBD2
v_gene: TRBV19
CDR3aa: CASSIRGGAADEQYF

j_gene: TRBJ2-5
d_gene: NA
v_gene: TRBV5-4
CDR3aa: CASSSFPGQKETQYF

j_gene: TRBJ2-7
d_gene: TRBD2
v_gene: TRBV27
CDR3aa: CASSGRGLALYEQYF

j_gene: TRBJ1-2
d_gene: NA
v_gene: TRBV18
CDR3aa: CASSPEVRTLYGYTF

j_gene: TRBJ1-2
d_gene: NA
v_gene: TRBV20-1
CDR3aa: CSARDDLGGYTF

j_gene: TRBJ2-1
d_gene: NA
v_gene: TRBV3-1
CDR3aa: CASSQEGGNEQFF

j_gene: TRBJ1-5
d_gene: NA
v_gene: TRBV15
CDR3aa: CATSRGRGGNQPQHF

j_gene: TRBJ2-1
d_gene: NA
v_gene: TRBV7-9
CDR3aa: CASSLGGLAGEQFF

j_gene: TRBJ2-2
d_gene: NA
v_gene: TRBV6-4
CDR3aa: CASSVGRTFPPYTGELFF

j_gene: TRBJ1-5
d_gene: TRBD1
v_gene: TRBV20-1
CDR3aa: CSARSQGAWVQPQHF

j_gene: TRBJ2-1
d_gene: NA
v_gene: TRBV5-1
CDR3aa: CASSFPADNTYNEQFF

j_gene: TRBJ1-2
d_gene: NA
v_gene: TRBV9
CDR3aa: CASSGRRDGYTF